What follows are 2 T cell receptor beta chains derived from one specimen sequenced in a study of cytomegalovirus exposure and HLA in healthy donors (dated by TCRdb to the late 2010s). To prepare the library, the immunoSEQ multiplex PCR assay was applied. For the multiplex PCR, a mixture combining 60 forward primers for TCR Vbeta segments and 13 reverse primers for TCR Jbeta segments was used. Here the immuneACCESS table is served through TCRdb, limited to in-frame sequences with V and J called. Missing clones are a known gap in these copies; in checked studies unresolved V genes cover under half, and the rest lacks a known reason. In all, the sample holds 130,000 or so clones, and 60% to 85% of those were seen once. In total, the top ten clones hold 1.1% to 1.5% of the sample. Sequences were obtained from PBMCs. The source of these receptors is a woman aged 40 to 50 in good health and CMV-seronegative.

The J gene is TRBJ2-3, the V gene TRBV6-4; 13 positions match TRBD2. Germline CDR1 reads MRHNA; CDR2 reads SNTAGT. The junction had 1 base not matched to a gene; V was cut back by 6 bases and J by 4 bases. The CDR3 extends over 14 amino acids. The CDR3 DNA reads TGTGCCAGCAGCGGGACTAGCGGGGCAGATACGCAGTATTTT. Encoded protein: CASSGTSGADTQYF.

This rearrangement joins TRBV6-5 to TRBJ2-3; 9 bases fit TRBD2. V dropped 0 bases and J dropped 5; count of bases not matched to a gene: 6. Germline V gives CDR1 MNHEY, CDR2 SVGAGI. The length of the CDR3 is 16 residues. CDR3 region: CASSYSASGVQDTQYF. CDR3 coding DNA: TGTGCCAGCAGTTACTCGGCTAGCGGGGTGCAAGATACGCAGTATTTT.